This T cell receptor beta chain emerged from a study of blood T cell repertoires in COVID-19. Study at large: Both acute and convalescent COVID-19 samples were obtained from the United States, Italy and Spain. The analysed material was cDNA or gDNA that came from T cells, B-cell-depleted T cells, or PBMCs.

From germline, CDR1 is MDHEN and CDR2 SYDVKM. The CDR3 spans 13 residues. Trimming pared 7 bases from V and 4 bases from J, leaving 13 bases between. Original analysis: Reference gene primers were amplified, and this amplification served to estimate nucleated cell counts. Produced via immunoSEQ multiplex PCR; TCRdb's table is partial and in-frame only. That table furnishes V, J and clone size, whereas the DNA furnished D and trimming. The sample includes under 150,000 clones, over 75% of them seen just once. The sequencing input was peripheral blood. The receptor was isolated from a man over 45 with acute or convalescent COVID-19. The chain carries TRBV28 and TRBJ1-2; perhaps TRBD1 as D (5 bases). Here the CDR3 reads CASNRGDFYGYTF. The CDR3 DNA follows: TGTGCCAGCAATCGGGGGGATTTCTATGGCTACACCTTC.